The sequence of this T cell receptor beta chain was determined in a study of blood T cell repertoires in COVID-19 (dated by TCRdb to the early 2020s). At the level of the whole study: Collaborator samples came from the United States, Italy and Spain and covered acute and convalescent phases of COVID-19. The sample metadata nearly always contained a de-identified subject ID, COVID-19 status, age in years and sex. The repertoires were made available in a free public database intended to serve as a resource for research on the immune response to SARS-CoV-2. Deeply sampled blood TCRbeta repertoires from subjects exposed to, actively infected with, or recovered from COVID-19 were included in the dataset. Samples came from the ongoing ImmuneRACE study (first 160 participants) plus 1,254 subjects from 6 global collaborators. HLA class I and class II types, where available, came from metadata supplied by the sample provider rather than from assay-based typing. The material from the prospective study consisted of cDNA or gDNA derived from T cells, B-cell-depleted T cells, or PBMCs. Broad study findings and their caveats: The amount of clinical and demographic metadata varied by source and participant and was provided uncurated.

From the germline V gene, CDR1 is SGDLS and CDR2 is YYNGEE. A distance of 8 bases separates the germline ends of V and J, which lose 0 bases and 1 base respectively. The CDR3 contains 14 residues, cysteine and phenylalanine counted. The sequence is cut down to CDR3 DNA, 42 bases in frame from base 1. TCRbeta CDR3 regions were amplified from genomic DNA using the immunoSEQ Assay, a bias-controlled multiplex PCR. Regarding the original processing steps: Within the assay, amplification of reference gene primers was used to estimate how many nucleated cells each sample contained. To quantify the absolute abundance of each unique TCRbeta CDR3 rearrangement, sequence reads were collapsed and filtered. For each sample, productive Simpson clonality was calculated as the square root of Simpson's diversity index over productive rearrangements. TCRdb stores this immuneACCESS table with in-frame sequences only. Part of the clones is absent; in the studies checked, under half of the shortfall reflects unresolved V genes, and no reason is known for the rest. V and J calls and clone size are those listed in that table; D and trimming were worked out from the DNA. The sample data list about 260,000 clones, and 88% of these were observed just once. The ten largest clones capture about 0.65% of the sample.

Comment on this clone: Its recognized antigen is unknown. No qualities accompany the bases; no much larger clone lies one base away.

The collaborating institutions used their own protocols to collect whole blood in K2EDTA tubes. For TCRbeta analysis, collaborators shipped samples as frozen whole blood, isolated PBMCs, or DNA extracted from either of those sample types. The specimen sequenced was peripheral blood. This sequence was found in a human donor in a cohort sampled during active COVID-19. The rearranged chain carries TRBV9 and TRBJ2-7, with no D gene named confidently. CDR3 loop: CASSVGLQSYEQYF. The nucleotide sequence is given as TGTGCCAGCAGCGTAGGGCTGCAGTCCTACGAGCAGTACTTC.